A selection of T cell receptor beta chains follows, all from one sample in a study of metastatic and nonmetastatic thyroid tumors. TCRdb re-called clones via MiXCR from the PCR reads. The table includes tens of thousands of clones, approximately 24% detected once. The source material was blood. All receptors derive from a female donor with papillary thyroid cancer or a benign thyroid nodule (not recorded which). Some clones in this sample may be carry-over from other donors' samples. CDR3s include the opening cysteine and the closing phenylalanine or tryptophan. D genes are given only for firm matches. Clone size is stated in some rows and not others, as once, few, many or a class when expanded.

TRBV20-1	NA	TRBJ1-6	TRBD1	CSARDRVHNSPLHF	TGCAGTGCTCGCGACAGGGTCCATAATTCACCCCTCCACTTT
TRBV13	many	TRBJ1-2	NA	CASSLGGARGYTF	TGTGCCAGCAGCTTAGGAGGGGCACGTGGCTACACCTTC
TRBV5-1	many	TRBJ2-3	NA	CASSYRGLVGDTQYF	TGCGCCAGCAGCTATAGGGGACTGGTGGGAGATACGCAGTATTTT
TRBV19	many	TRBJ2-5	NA	CASRPQGGGTQYF	TGTGCCAGTAGACCCCAGGGGGGAGGGACCCAGTACTTC
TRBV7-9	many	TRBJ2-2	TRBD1	CAAPSGTGPTGELFF	TGTGCCGCACCATCCGGGACAGGGCCCACCGGGGAGCTGTTTTTT
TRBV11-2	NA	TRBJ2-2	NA	CASSLGTGHPNTGELFF	TGTGCCAGCAGCTTAGGAACAGGGCACCCGAACACCGGGGAGCTGTTTTTT
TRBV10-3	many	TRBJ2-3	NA	CAISEGPGASSSDTQYF	TGTGCCATCAGTGAGGGGCCGGGGGCTAGTTCCTCAGATACGCAGTATTTT
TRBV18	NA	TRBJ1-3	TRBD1	CASSSRDRGTNPGNTIYF	TGTGCCAGCTCATCCCGGGACAGGGGGACTAATCCTGGAAACACCATATATTTT
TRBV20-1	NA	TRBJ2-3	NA	CSARTPAGGVAPYGYTQYF	TGCAGTGCTAGAACGCCCGCTGGAGGAGTGGCCCCGTACGGGTATACGCAGTATTTT
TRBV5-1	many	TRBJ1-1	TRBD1	CASSWGTVGTEAFF	TGCGCCAGCAGCTGGGGGACAGTAGGCACTGAAGCTTTCTTT
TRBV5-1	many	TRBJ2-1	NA	CASSLDFYEQFF	TGCGCCAGCAGCTTGGATTTCTATGAGCAGTTCTTC
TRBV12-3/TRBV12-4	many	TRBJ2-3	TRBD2	CASRDSSGFTDTQYF	TGTGCCAGCAGAGATTCTAGCGGATTCACAGATACGCAGTATTTT
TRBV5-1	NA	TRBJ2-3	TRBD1	CASILSQGDTQYF	TGCGCCAGCATCTTGTCACAGGGGGATACGCAGTATTTT
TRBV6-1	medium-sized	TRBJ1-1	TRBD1	CASSLQGDTEAFF	TGTGCCAGCAGCCTACAGGGGGACACTGAAGCTTTCTTT
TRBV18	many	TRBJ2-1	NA	CASSLQRDEQFF	TGTGCCAGCTCACTTCAGCGCGATGAGCAGTTCTTC
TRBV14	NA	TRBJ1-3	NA	CARKKQQGGNTIYF	TGTGCCAGAAAAAAACAACAGGGCGGAAACACCATATATTTT
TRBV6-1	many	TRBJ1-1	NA	CASRSDTLSEAFF	TGTGCCAGCAGGTCCGACACCCTCTCTGAAGCTTTCTTT
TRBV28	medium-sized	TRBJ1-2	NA	CASSRSDGYTF	TGTGCCAGCAGTCGGAGTGATGGCTACACCTTC
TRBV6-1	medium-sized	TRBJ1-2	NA	CASSDLGTANYGYTF	TGTGCCAGCAGTGACTTGGGGACTGCGAACTATGGCTACACCTTC
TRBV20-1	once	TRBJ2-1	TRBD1	CSAPDRGSDNEQFF	TGCAGTGCTCCCGACAGGGGTAGTGACAATGAGCAGTTCTTC
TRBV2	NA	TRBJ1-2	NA	CASSLHHTYGYTF	TGTGCCAGCAGTCTTCACCATACCTATGGCTACACCTTC
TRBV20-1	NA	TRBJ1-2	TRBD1	CSARDVGQVDYGYTF	TGCAGTGCTAGAGATGTTGGACAGGTCGACTATGGCTACACCTTC
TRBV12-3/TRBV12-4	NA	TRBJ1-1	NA	CASSFELNTEAFF	TGTGCCAGCAGTTTCGAACTGAATACTGAAGCTTTCTTT
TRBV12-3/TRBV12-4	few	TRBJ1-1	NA	CASIAGLVVNTEAFF	TGTGCCAGCATCGCAGGGCTCGTAGTGAACACTGAAGCTTTCTTT
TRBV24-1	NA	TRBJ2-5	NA	CATSDPSLKQCRVETQYF	TGTGCCACCAGTGACCCGTCCCTTAAACAGTGCCGGGTAGAGACCCAGTACTTC
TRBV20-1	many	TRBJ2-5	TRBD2	CSALAGAGETQYF	TGCAGTGCGCTAGCGGGAGCGGGGGAGACCCAGTACTTC
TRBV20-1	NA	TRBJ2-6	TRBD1	CSAKTDRVGTGANVLTF	TGCAGTGCTAAAACCGACAGGGTGGGTACTGGGGCCAACGTCCTGACTTTC
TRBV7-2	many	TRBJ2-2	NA	CASSSARWINTGELFF	TGTGCCAGCAGCTCGGCGCGGTGGATTAACACCGGGGAGCTGTTTTTT
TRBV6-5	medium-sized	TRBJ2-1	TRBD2	CASSYSRTSGSHNEQFF	TGTGCCAGCAGTTACTCGAGGACTAGCGGGAGCCACAATGAGCAGTTCTTC
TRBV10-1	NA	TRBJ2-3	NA	CASSDGVALTSEGTDTQYF	TGCGCCAGCAGTGACGGTGTAGCCCTCACTTCGGAGGGCACAGATACGCAGTATTTT
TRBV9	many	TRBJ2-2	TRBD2	CASSDPSDRGGEYGELFF	TGTGCCAGCAGCGACCCTTCTGACCGGGGGGGCGAGTACGGGGAGCTGTTTTTT
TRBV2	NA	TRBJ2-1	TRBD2	CASSEAGLVNSEQFF	TGTGCCAGCAGTGAGGCGGGACTAGTCAACAGTGAGCAGTTCTTC
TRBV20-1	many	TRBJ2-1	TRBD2	CSARALAGGYNEQFF	TGCAGTGCTAGGGCGTTAGCGGGGGGGTACAATGAGCAGTTCTTC
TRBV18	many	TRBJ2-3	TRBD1	CASLTKLGDRSTDTQYF	TGTGCCAGCTTAACAAAATTAGGGGACAGGTCCACAGATACGCAGTATTTT
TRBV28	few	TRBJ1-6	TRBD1	CASSLGTVRNSPLHF	TGTGCCAGCAGCCTGGGGACAGTTCGCAATTCACCCCTCCACTTT
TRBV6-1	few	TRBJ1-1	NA	CASTQWGLEAFF	TGTGCCAGCACCCAATGGGGCCTTGAAGCTTTCTTT
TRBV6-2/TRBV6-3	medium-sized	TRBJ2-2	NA	CATNYNTGELFF	TGTGCCACCAATTACAACACCGGGGAGCTGTTTTTT
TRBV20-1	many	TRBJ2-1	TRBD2	CSASQGGRAVEQFF	TGCAGTGCTAGCCAGGGCGGGAGGGCCGTGGAGCAGTTCTTC
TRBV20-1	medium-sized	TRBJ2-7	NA	CSAFEGGGASYEQYF	TGCAGTGCTTTTGAGGGGGGAGGGGCCTCCTACGAGCAGTACTTC
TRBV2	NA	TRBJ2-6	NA	CASCPILASGANVLTF	TGTGCCAGCTGTCCAATCTTGGCTTCTGGGGCAAACGTCCTGACTTTC
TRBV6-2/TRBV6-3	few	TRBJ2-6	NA	CASSYSPEGGNVLTF	TGTGCCAGCAGTTACTCCCCCGAGGGGGGCAACGTCTTGACTTTC
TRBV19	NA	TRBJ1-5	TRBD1	CASRDRDWIEPQHF	TGTGCCAGCCGTGACAGGGATTGGATAGAGCCCCAGCATTTT
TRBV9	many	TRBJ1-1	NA	CASSAGTGNTEAFF	TGTGCCAGCAGCGCCGGGACGGGGAACACTGAAGCTTTCTTT
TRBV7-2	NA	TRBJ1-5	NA	CASSFTCRNQPQDF	TGTGCCAGCAGCTTCACGTGCCGTAATCAGCCCCAGGATTTT
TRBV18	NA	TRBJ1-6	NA	CASSQDGNSPLHF	TGTGCCAGCTCGCAGGACGGGAATTCACCCCTCCACTTT
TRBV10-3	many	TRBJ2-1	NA	CAISESGQSYNEQFF	TGTGCCATCAGTGAGTCCGGGCAATCCTACAATGAGCAGTTCTTC
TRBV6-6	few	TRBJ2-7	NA	CASSYGCAYEQYF	TGTGCCAGCAGTTACGGTTGCGCCTACGAGCAGTACTTC
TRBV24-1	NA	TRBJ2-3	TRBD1	CVTSDLVGTGDSDTQYF	TGTGTAACCAGTGATTTGGTGGGGACAGGGGATTCCGATACGCAGTATTTT
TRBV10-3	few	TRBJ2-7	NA	CAIRGRSSYEQYF	TGTGCCATCCGAGGCAGGTCCTCCTACGAGCAGTACTTC
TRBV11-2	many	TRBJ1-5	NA	CASSLDRNQPQHF	TGTGCCAGCAGCCTCGACAGAAATCAGCCCCAGCATTTT
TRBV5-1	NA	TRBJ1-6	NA	CASSRERNSPLHF	TGCGCCAGCAGCCGGGAACGAAATTCACCCCTCCACTTT
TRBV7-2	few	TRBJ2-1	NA	CAISPDYDQFF	TGTGCCATCAGCCCCGACTATGATCAGTTCTTC
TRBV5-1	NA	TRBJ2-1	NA	CASSLLQGTNEQFF	TGCGCCAGCAGCTTGTTACAGGGAACAAATGAGCAGTTCTTC
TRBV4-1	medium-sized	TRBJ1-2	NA	CASSQEMGADYGYTF	TGCGCCAGCAGCCAAGAAATGGGGGCGGACTATGGCTACACCTTC
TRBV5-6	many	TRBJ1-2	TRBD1	CASSFSTGADGYTF	TGTGCCAGCAGCTTTTCTACAGGGGCTGATGGCTACACCTTC
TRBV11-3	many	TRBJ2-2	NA	CASSLQDTGELFF	TGTGCCAGCAGCCTACAGGACACCGGGGAGCTGTTTTTT
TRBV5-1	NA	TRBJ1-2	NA	CASSVEPSPYGYTF	TGCGCCAGCAGCGTAGAACCGAGTCCCTATGGCTACACATTC
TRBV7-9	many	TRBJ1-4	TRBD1	CASSSGGREKLFF	TGTGCCAGCAGCTCAGGGGGGAGAGAAAAACTGTTTTTT